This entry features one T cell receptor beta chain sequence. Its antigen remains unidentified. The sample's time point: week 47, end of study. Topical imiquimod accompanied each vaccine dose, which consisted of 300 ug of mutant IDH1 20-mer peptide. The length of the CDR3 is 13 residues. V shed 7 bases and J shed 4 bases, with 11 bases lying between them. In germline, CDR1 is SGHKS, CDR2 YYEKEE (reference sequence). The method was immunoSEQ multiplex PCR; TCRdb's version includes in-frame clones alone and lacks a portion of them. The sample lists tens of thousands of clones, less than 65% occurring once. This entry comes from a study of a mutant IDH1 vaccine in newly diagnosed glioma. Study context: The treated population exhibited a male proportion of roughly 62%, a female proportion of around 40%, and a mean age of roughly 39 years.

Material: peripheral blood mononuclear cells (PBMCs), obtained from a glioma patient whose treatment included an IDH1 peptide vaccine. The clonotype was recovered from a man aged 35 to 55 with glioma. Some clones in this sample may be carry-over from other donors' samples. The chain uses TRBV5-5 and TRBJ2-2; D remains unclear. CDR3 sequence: CASRVSSTGELFF. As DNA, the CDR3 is TGTGCCAGCCGAGTTAGCAGCACCGGGGAGCTGTTTTTT.